These 23 T cell receptor beta chains were sequenced from one sample in a study of read filtering for tumor transcriptome and immune sequencing. From approximately 400 ng of RNA, a library with molecular barcoded alpha/delta and beta/gamma adaptors was made. MiXCR, applied by TCRdb to the reads, yields one record per CDR3 protein. In the table there are nearly 60,000 distinct CDR3 sequences, roughly an eighth of which are singletons. Sequencing was performed on a population of CD138-negative cells sorted from bone marrow. These receptors originate from a donor at least 40 years old with multiple myeloma.

This clonotype has a count of ten or more. The chain is built from TRBV7-9 and TRBJ1-1, with a possible D match to TRBD1 (5 bases). CDR3 length: 11 residues. CDR1 SEHNR and CDR2 FQNEAQ come from the germline V gene (reference sequence). Trimming pared 8 bases from V and 4 bases from J, leaving 8 bases between. The CDR3 spells CASGGATEAFF. DNA for the CDR3: TGTGCCAGCGGAGGGGCCACTGAAGCTTTCTTT.

By its share, this clonotype is medium-sized. The chain links TRBV20-1 to TRBJ2-1; D unclear. Per the germline V gene, CDR1 is DFQATT and CDR2 is SNEGSKA (reference sequence). This CDR3 is 11 amino acids long. V lost 4 bases and J 13 bases, leaving 14 bases between the germline ends. In nucleotides, the CDR3 is TGCAGTGCTAACAAGGGTCCTCACCAGTTCTTC. It codes for CSANKGPHQFF.

This clonotype was recorded a few times. A much larger clone lies a single base off, so this may be a read error. The genes are TRBV30 and TRBJ1-6; no firm D call. The CDR3 extends over 13 amino acids. CDR1 is GTSNPN, CDR2 SVGIG, per germline (reference sequence). The CDR3 DNA follows: TGTGCCTGGAGGATATCTAATGATTCACCCCGCCACTTT. This gives the protein CAWRISNDSPRHF.

The chain is built from TRBV6-6 and TRBJ2-1; D is uncertain. The CDR3 totals 16 residues. Germline CDR1 reads MNHNY; CDR2 reads SVGAGI (reference sequence). V shed 2 bases and J shed 3 bases, with 14 bases lying between them. CDR3 coding DNA: TGTGCCAGCAGTTACGTTACCAAAACCCTCTACAATGAGCAGTTCTTC. Encoded protein: CASSYVTKTLYNEQFF.

As regards this clonotype: This may arise from a read error, as a much more abundant clone is one base away. J is TRBJ1-1 and V is TRBV20-1, with TRBD1 matching 7 bases. Germline V gene sequence: CDR1 DFQATT, CDR2 SNEGSKA (reference sequence). CDR3 length: 13 residues. The CDR3 bases are TGCGGTGCCGAGACAGGGAAGAACACTGAAGCTTTCTTT. This sequence encodes CGAETGKNTEAFF.

This clonotype was counted at least ten times. For the CDR3, the DNA is TGCGCCAGCAGCTCTAGGACAGGGGTGGGCAATCAGCCCCAGCATTTT. Amino acids: CASSSRTGVGNQPQHF. V gene TRBV4-1 combines with J gene TRBJ1-5; 9 positions match TRBD1. Per germline, CDR1 MGHRA and CDR2 YSYEKL. The CDR3 is 16 residues long. The trim removed 5 bases at V and 2 bases at J, leaving 7 bases unmatched.

This clonotype appeared many times. The rearrangement joins TRBV5-1 to TRBJ2-5, with D perhaps TRBD2 (6 bases). V shed 7 bases and J shed 5 bases, with 15 bases lying between them. Germline loops: CDR1 SGHRS, CDR2 YFSETQ. There are 13 residues in the CDR3. The DNA for the CDR3 is TGCGCCAGCGACAGAGGTGCGGGGGAGACCCAGTACTTC. It is translated as CASDRGAGETQYF.

This clonotype was counted at least ten times. The genes are TRBV6-5 and TRBJ2-1; tentative D call: TRBD2 (5 bases). The CDR3 has 13 amino acids. CDR1 MNHEY and CDR2 SVGAGI come from the germline V gene. Trimming left V 6 bases short and J 7 bases short, with 13 bases between. The CDR3 sequence is CASRIGGTNEQFF. The CDR3 DNA sequence: TGTGCCAGCAGGATCGGAGGTACAAATGAGCAGTTCTTC.

About this clonotype itself: A much larger clone lies one base from this, so it may be a read error. This sequence joins TRBV27 and TRBJ1-2; possibly TRBD1 for D (6 bases). The germline V gene encodes CDR1 MNHEY and CDR2 SMNVEV (reference sequence). V was pared by 3 bases and J by 6 bases, with 11 bases between. The CDR3 length is 13 residues. CDR3 in DNA: TGTGCCAGCAGTTTCATAGGGGGAGATGGCTACACCTTC. It encodes CASSFIGGDGYTF.

About this clonotype itself: The junction departs from germline at one end; a sequencing error may be responsible. The rearrangement uses TRBV5-1 and TRBJ2-2; D remains ambiguous. This CDR3 region has 16 residues. The germline V gene has CDR1 SGHRS and CDR2 YFSETQ. The CDR3 region has the DNA TGCGCCTGCAGCTTGGAGAGCAATGGGCTCACCGGGGAGCTGTTTTTT. Its protein product is CACSLESNGLTGELFF.

Many counts were recorded for this clonotype. The chain couples TRBV5-4 to TRBJ1-1, with D possibly TRBD1 on 6 matching bases. This CDR3 has 15 amino acids. CDR1 is SGHNT and CDR2 is YYREEE in the germline V gene (reference sequence). Between the trimmed V and J ends, which lost 4 bases and 5 bases, there was a span of 18 bases. CDR3 region: CASSIDQGIGTEAFF. CDR3 sequence (DNA): TGTGCCAGCAGCATCGATCAGGGGATAGGGACTGAAGCTTTCTTT.

Regarding this clonotype: A much larger clonotype is one base distant, so this may be a read error. The chain carries TRBV20-1 and TRBJ2-7, with TRBD1 identical over 10 bases. Germline V gene sequence: CDR1 DFQATT, CDR2 SNEGSKA (reference sequence). J lost 3 bases, V lost 4 bases, and 6 bases had no gene match. The CDR3 length is 14 residues. CDR3 loop: CSAILDRGDYEQYF. DNA of the CDR3: TGCAGTGCTATTTTGGACAGGGGGGACTACGAGCAGTACTTC.

This clonotype came up many times. The CDR3 spells CATSRDRNTQYF. As DNA, the CDR3 is TGTGCCACCAGCAGAGACAGGAATACGCAGTATTTT. This sequence joins TRBV15 and TRBJ2-3; D is unresolved. Germline loops: CDR1 LNHNV, CDR2 YYDKDF (reference sequence). The length of the CDR3 is 12 residues. Trimming took 0 bases from V and 7 from J, leaving 5 bases between them.

The table lists this clonotype with many counts. This sequence joins TRBV6-1 and TRBJ2-4; TRBD1 is a possible D gene (6 bases). Germline V gene data show CDR1 as MNHNS and CDR2 as SASEGT. Trimming removed 2 bases from V and 0 bases from J, with 14 bases in between. There are 17 residues in the CDR3. DNA of the CDR3: TGTGCCAGCAGTGAACGGGACACCGGCCTAGCCAAAAACATTCAGTACTTC. Translated, it gives CASSERDTGLAKNIQYF.

This clonotype was seen many times. V and J are TRBV29-1 and TRBJ2-6; TRBD1 aligns across 9 bases. Looked up from germline, CDR1 is SQVTM and CDR2 is ANQGSEA. The CDR3 spans 15 residues. After removal of 6 bases from V and 3 bases from J, the junction contained 6 bases not matched to a gene. CDR3 coding DNA: TGCAGCGTCCCACAGGGGGCAGGTGGGGCCAACGTCCTGACTTTC. Translated: CSVPQGAGGANVLTF.

Remarks on this clonotype: The junction departs from the called germline gene at one end, perhaps through a read error. This rearrangement joins TRBV6-1 to TRBJ2-3, with D perhaps TRBD2 (7 bases). The CDR3 is made up of 17 amino acids. Per the germline V gene, CDR1 is MNHNS and CDR2 is SASEGT. The CDR3 bases are TGCGCCAGCAACGGACTAGTGGGGGGCCAGCGTACAGATACGCAGTATTTT. Translating gives CASNGLVGGQRTDTQYF.

This clonotype was observed at least ten times. The chain is built from TRBV20-1 and TRBJ2-1; D not resolved. There are 15 residues in the CDR3. Germline-derived CDR1 and CDR2 are DFQATT and SNEGSKA (reference sequence). For the CDR3, the DNA is TGCAGGTCTCTCGAGGACGAAGGCAAGAACAATGAGCAGTTCTTC. Protein sequence: CRSLEDEGKNNEQFF.

This clonotype was observed many times. The chain employs TRBV7-8 and TRBJ2-5; D uncertain. The CDR3 totals 14 residues. The V end lost 4 bases, the J end lost 7 bases, and 16 bases lay between the germline ends. Germline-derived CDR1 and CDR2 are SGHVS and FQNEAQ. This CDR3 is CASSSPAALGTQYF. The CDR3 region has the DNA TGTGCCAGCAGCTCCCCCGCGGCGCTTGGGACCCAGTACTTC.

There are many counts of this clonotype. V is TRBV6-1 and J is TRBJ2-1; TRBD2 matches at 9 bases. J lost 0 bases, V lost 6 bases, and 3 bases had no gene match. Germline V gene lookup returns CDR1 MNHNS and CDR2 SASEGT. The CDR3 consists of 15 residues. The CDR3 sequence is CASRPAGGSYNEQFF. CDR3 coding DNA: TGTGCCAGCAGGCCAGCGGGGGGCTCCTACAATGAGCAGTTCTTC.

This clonotype has just a few counts. This sequence joins TRBV28 and TRBJ2-5; D ambiguous. V gave up 5 bases and J gave up 2 bases, with 18 bases separating them. Germline V gene lookup returns CDR1 MDHEN and CDR2 SYDVKM. CDR3 size: 16 residues. CDR3 sequence: CASSVGASAGQETQYF. In DNA, the CDR3 is TGTGCCAGCAGTGTCGGAGCGTCGGCCGGTCAAGAGACCCAGTACTTC.

This clonotype was found many times. A junction end diverges from the germline sequence, so it may reflect a read error. This chain joins TRBV10-3 and TRBJ1-5; 9 nucleotides align to TRBD1. The CDR3 has 15 residues. CDR1 is ENHRY and CDR2 is SYGVKD in the germline V gene. The CDR3 protein is CASSGRTGDNQPQHF. The DNA of the CDR3 is TGTGCCAGCAGTGGAAGGACAGGGGACAATCAGCCCCAGCATTTT.

This clonotype came up many times. V and J are TRBV19 and TRBJ2-2; D uncertain. Trimming took 6 bases from V and 15 from J, leaving 11 bases between them. CDR1 and CDR2 from the germline V gene are LNHDA and SQIVND (reference sequence). This CDR3 is built from 10 residues. The CDR3 reads CASRAERVFF. Written as DNA, the CDR3 is TGTGCCAGTAGGGCGGAGAGAGTGTTTTTT.

On this clonotype: Germline and junction disagree at one end, which may indicate a read error. The V gene is TRBV3-1, the J gene TRBJ2-1; D uncertain. Germline V gene sequence: CDR1 LGHDT, CDR2 YNNKEL (reference sequence). The CDR3 loop spans 11 amino acids. In DNA, the CDR3 is TGTGCCGGCAGCCGAATCAATGAGCAGTTCTTC. This codes for CAGSRINEQFF.